One sample yielded the 28 T cell receptor beta chains listed below, sequenced in a study of T cell clonality in common variable immunodeficiency. Findings and caveats of the study: Reportedly, TCR beta sequences from common variable immunodeficiency showed fewer deletions and N-nucleotide insertions.

This table comes from immunoSEQ multiplex PCR, and its TCRdb copy is limited to in-frame clones, with some not included. The sample presents over 30,000 clones, none singletons. No antigen has been assigned to these receptors. Sequenced: peripheral blood mononuclear cells. The receptors were sampled from a human donor with common variable immunodeficiency.

This clone has ten or more counts. The read ends 3 residues before the CDR3 terminus; that terminus is restored from the germline J gene. This chain joins TRBV12-3 or TRBV12-4 and TRBJ2-7; 8 nucleotides agree with TRBD1. The V segment lost 6 bases and the J segment 2 bases; nucleotides outside the gene matches: 6. The CDR3 is 14 amino acids. CDR3 DNA (partial): TGTGCCAGCAGGCGGACAGGGAGAGCCTACGAG. It translates to CASRRTGRAYE. The CDR3 in full is CASRRTGRAYEQYF.

This clone was seen only a few times. The read ends 3 residues before the CDR3 terminus; that terminus is restored from the germline J gene. The V and J genes are TRBV2 and TRBJ1-3, with 7 bases lining up with TRBD1. V was pared by 7 bases and J by 4 bases, with 4 bases of the junction left unmatched. This CDR3 has 13 amino acids. Germline V gives CDR1 SNHLY, CDR2 FYNNEI. CDR3: CASIQGQGNTIYF. Partial CDR3 DNA: TGTGCCAGCATCCAGGGACAGGGAAACACC. The full variable domain, its missing parts supplied by reference TRBV2 and TRBJ1-3, is EPEVTQTPSHQVTQMGQEVILRCVPISNHLYFYWYRQILGQKVEFLVSFYNNEISEKSEIFDDQFSVERPDGSNFTLKIRSTKLEDSAMYFCASIQGQGNTIYFGEGSWLTVV.

This clone occurred many times. The sequenced fragment ends 3 residues before the CDR3 boundary, so the rest is inferred from the germline J gene. V gene TRBV6-2 or TRBV6-3 combines with J gene TRBJ2-1; TRBD2 agrees at 10 bases. Trimming cost V 4 bases and J 5 bases; bases outside gene matches: 5. The CDR3 spans 15 residues. CDR1 is MNHEY and CDR2 is SVGEGT in the germline V gene. Here the CDR3 reads CASSFQLAGHNEQFF. Incomplete CDR3 DNA: TGTGCCAGCAGTTTCCAACTAGCGGGGCACAATGAG.

This clone was counted only a few times. The CDR3 goes on 3 residues after the read ends, and that part is filled in from the germline J gene. The V and J genes are TRBV20-1 and TRBJ2-3; D may be TRBD2 (6 bases). The CDR3 sequence is 14 residues long. CDR1 is DFQATT and CDR2 is SNEGSKA in the germline V gene (reference sequence). V lost 4 bases and J 2 bases, leaving 13 bases between the germline ends. The sequenced CDR3 bases are TGCAGTGCTACACCTAGCGTCCTCACAGATACG. Residues: CSATPSVLTDT. The whole CDR3 reads CSATPSVLTDTQYF.

This clone counts as medium-sized. Sequence at one end of the junction differs from germline and may be a read error. The sequence runs out 3 residues before the end of the CDR3; the remainder is reconstructed from the germline J gene. The V call is TRBV4-2, the J call TRBJ1-1; D possibly corresponds to TRBD1 (5 bases). The germline gives CDR1 LGHNA, CDR2 YNFKEQ. This CDR3 contains 15 residues. Partial CDR3 DNA: TGCGCCAGCAGCCAGGGCCCGGGGAGGGAGACTGAA. It specifies CASSQGPGRETE. The CDR3, in full, reads CASSQGPGRETEAFF.

This clone was recorded a few times. The read terminates 3 residues before the CDR3 end, so the remaining end is supplied by the germline J gene. The chain recombines TRBV19 with TRBJ1-2, with 8 nucleotides matching TRBD1. There are 14 residues in the CDR3. Germline values: CDR1 LNHDA, CDR2 SQIVND (reference sequence). V shed 5 bases, J shed 4 bases, and the junction held 6 bases outside the gene matches. The CDR3 loop is CASSPPDRGYGYTF. The sequenced part of the CDR3 DNA is TGTGCCAGTAGTCCCCCCGACAGGGGCTATGGC.

This clone has at least ten counts. The read ends 3 residues early relative to the CDR3; the germline J gene fills the gap. This sequence joins TRBV5-4 and TRBJ1-4; 10 bases line up with TRBD1. Unmatched junction bases numbered 1, after V lost 4 bases and J lost 7 bases. In germline, CDR1 is SGHNT, CDR2 YYREEE (reference sequence). CDR3 length: 13 amino acids. CDR3: CASSRDRGEKLFF. The sequenced CDR3 bases are TGTGCCAGCAGCCGGGACAGGGGTGAAAAA.

A word on this clone: The sequenced fragment ends 3 residues before the CDR3 boundary, so the rest is inferred from the germline J gene. The chain uses TRBV7-2 and TRBJ2-7; 10 positions match TRBD2. The CDR3 is 16 amino acids. Germline-derived CDR1 and CDR2 are SGHTA and FQGNSA. The junction had 2 bases not matched to a gene; V was cut back by 0 bases and J by 0 bases. The CDR3 bases that were read are TGTGCCAGCAGCTTAGCGCCTAGCGGGAGCTCCTACGAG. Its translation is CASSLAPSGSSYE. The CDR3 in full is CASSLAPSGSSYEQYF.

In its sample, this clone was seen many times. This CDR3 is CASSPEFGETQYF. The CDR3 DNA, read in part, is TGTGCCAGCAGCCCAGAATTCGGGGAGACC. V gene TRBV13 combines with J gene TRBJ2-5; D not resolved. Read data end 3 residues before the CDR3 end; the end is taken from the germline J gene. This CDR3 contains 13 residues. Germline V gives CDR1 PRHDT, CDR2 FYEKMQ (reference sequence). V was shortened by 5 bases and J by 5 bases, with 12 bases between the two germline ends.

This clone showed up just a few times. The CDR3 end lies 3 residues beyond the end of the read and is filled in from the germline J gene. The rearrangement links TRBV18 to TRBJ2-1; the match to TRBD2 covers 7 bases. CDR3 length: 16 amino acids. CDR1 KGHSH and CDR2 LQKENI come from the germline V gene. V lost 1 base, J lost 2 bases, and 5 bases stayed unmatched. The part of the CDR3 DNA that was read is TGTGCCAGCTCACCACGGGCGGGAGATACCTACAATGAG. Translating gives CASSPRAGDTYNE. In full, the CDR3 is CASSPRAGDTYNEQFF.

With respect to this clone: The read ends 3 residues shy of where the CDR3 ends; the end is completed using the germline J gene. The chain has TRBV19 and TRBJ1-3, with D possibly matching TRBD1 (5 bases). Per the germline V gene, CDR1 is LNHDA and CDR2 is SQIVND (reference sequence). V dropped 8 bases and J dropped 8 bases, with 22 bases sitting between them. The CDR3 contains 15 residues. Partial CDR3 DNA: TGTGCCAGTGGAGGGCAGGGAAGGAGCGAAGACACC. It specifies CASGGQGRSEDT. The full CDR3 protein is CASGGQGRSEDTIYF.

Regarding this clone: The CDR3 extends 3 residues past the end of the read, so its final part is completed from the germline J gene. The chain employs TRBV7-9 and TRBJ1-4; D is undetermined. V was shortened by 5 bases and J by 0 bases, with 10 bases between the two germline ends. This CDR3 contains 15 residues. Germline CDR1 reads SEHNR; CDR2 reads FQNEAQ (reference sequence). This CDR3 reads CASSPQLATNEKLFF. The sequenced part of the CDR3 DNA is TGTGCCAGCAGCCCCCAGTTGGCAACTAATGAAAAA.

This clone was found a few times. The read stops 3 residues short of the end of the CDR3; the missing end is completed from the germline J gene. This sequence joins TRBV5-1 and TRBJ2-1, with D possibly matching TRBD1 (6 bases). The germline V gene has CDR1 SGHRS and CDR2 YFSETQ. The CDR3 totals 14 residues. Trimming pared 0 bases from V and 3 bases from J, leaving 7 bases between. CDR3 protein: CASSLDRVYNEQFF. The sequenced CDR3 bases are TGCGCCAGCAGCTTGGACAGGGTCTACAATGAG. Drawing the rest from reference TRBV5-1 and TRBJ2-1, the complete variable domain is KAGVTQTPRYLIKTRGQQVTLSCSPISGHRSVSWYQQTPGQGLQFLFEYFSETQRNKGNFPGRFSGRQFSNSRSEMNVSTLELGDSALYLCASSLDRVYNEQFFGPGTRLTVL.

This clone was recorded a few times. From the germline J gene comes the end of the CDR3, since the read stops 3 residues before it. The gene calls are TRBV7-9 and TRBJ1-2, with D unresolved. From germline, CDR1 is SEHNR and CDR2 FQNEAQ (reference sequence). The CDR3 is 14 residues long. The covered CDR3 bases are TGTGCCAGCAGCCGCCAGGACTTTTTCCCAGGC. It is translated as CASSRQDFFPG. The entire CDR3 sequence reads CASSRQDFFPGYTF.

This clone was picked up a small number of times. The read ends 3 residues before the CDR3 terminus; that terminus is restored from the germline J gene. V and J are TRBV7-2 and TRBJ2-7; 9 positions agree with TRBD2. From germline, CDR1 is SGHTA and CDR2 FQGNSA. The V and J ends lost 1 base and 4 bases, in that order; junction bases with no gene match: 2. The CDR3 extends over 14 amino acids. The sequenced part of the CDR3 DNA is TGTGCCAGCAGCTTAGTAGCGGGAGAGTACGAG. Translated, it gives CASSLVAGEYE. The entire CDR3 sequence reads CASSLVAGEYEQYF. Based on the CDR3 plus reference TRBV7-2 and TRBJ2-7, the full variable domain is GAGVSQSPSNKVTEKGKDVELRCDPISGHTALYWYRQSLGQGLEFLIYFQGNSAPDKSGLPSDRFSAERTGGSVSTLTIQRTQQEDSAVYLCASSLVAGEYEQYFGPGTRLTVT.

This clone came up many times. The CDR3 extends 3 residues past the end of the read, so its final part is completed from the germline J gene. The V call is TRBV7-7, the J call TRBJ1-5; 8 nucleotides align to TRBD1. Germline CDR1 SSHAT, CDR2 FNYEAQ (reference sequence). The CDR3 covers 12 residues. V gave up 5 bases and J gave up 9 bases; unmatched junction bases: 3. The CDR3 is CASSPDRGPQHF. CDR3 bases read: TGTGCCAGCAGCCCCGACAGGGGGCCC.

The table lists this clone with many counts. The read stops 3 residues short of the end of the CDR3; the missing end is completed from the germline J gene. This chain connects TRBV13 to TRBJ2-7; D may be TRBD1 (6 bases). The germline V gene encodes CDR1 PRHDT and CDR2 FYEKMQ (reference sequence). The V end was cut by 5 bases, the J end by 3 bases, with 14 bases between. The CDR3 totals 14 residues. The CDR3 bases that were read are TGTGCCAGCAGCCCCACATTGGACAGCTACGAG. As protein: CASSPTLDSYE. The CDR3 in full is CASSPTLDSYEQYF.

This clone has a handful of counts. The read terminates 3 residues before the CDR3 end, so the remaining end is supplied by the germline J gene. The chain is built from TRBV30 and TRBJ2-7; 7 nucleotides match TRBD1. The CDR3 is 11 residues long. The germline gives CDR1 GTSNPN, CDR2 SVGIG (reference sequence). The J segment lost 4 bases and the V segment lost 3 bases, leaving 0 bases of the junction unmatched. The sequenced CDR3 bases are TGTGCCTGGAGGACAGGGTACGAG. It is translated as CAWRTGYE. The full CDR3 sequence reads CAWRTGYEQYF.

This clone was seen more than once but under ten times. The read ends 3 residues before the CDR3 terminus; that terminus is restored from the germline J gene. V and J are TRBV20-1 and TRBJ2-3; 8 bases align to TRBD2. This CDR3 is 15 amino acids long. CDR1 and CDR2 from the germline V gene are DFQATT and SNEGSKA (reference sequence). Unmatched junction bases numbered 6, after V lost 1 base and J lost 3 bases. CDR3 bases read: TGCAGTGCTAGAGTGGCTAGCGGGTGGACAGATACG. This sequence encodes CSARVASGWTDT. The full CDR3 reads CSARVASGWTDTQYF.

This clone was seen more than once but under ten times. CDR3 DNA, as far as it was read: TGTGCCAGCAGTTCTGGGAGCGGCAATGAG. This translates into CASSSGSGNE. In full, the CDR3 reads CASSSGSGNEQFF. The rearrangement uses TRBV7-3 and TRBJ2-1; tentatively, D is TRBD2 (5 bases). The missing CDR3 end, 3 residues past where the read stops, is filled in from the germline J gene. The V gene's germline CDR1 is SGHTA and CDR2 FQGTGA. The ends were cut back, 6 bases at V and 6 bases at J, with 12 bases in the middle. The CDR3 length is 13 residues.

In the case of this clone: The CDR3 end is not reached by the read, which stops 3 residues before it; the germline J gene fills it in. J is TRBJ2-7 and V is TRBV2; the match to TRBD2 covers 9 bases. Germline CDR1 and CDR2: SNHLY and FYNNEI. This CDR3 spans 14 amino acids. J was trimmed by 3 bases and V by 6 bases; bases with no gene match: 6. The DNA read from the CDR3 is TGTGCCAGCAGGGCCGGGACTAGCAACTACGAG. Residues: CASRAGTSNYE. The complete CDR3 reads CASRAGTSNYEQYF.

This clone was seen more than once but under ten times. The read ends 3 residues early relative to the CDR3; the germline J gene fills the gap. The chain joins TRBV23-1 to TRBJ2-1, with 8 bases matching TRBD1. TRBV23-1 is designated an ORF whose function remains uncertain. The CDR3 contains 17 residues. V lost 3 bases, J lost 1 base, and 8 bases stayed unmatched. Partial CDR3 DNA: TGCGCCAGCAGTCACCCAGGACAGGGCCGTTCCTACAATGAG. It translates to CASSHPGQGRSYNE. The whole CDR3 protein reads CASSHPGQGRSYNEQFF.

Points on this clone: Read coverage stops 3 residues before the CDR3 terminus; the germline J gene supplies the remainder. The chain uses TRBV20-1 and TRBJ2-5; 15 nucleotides line up with TRBD2. The germline V gene has CDR1 DFQATT and CDR2 SNEGSKA (reference sequence). CDR3 length: 16 residues. V lost 0 bases to trimming and J lost 5 bases; unmatched junction nucleotides: 4. The CDR3 DNA, read in part, is TGCAGTGCTAGAGATCTTGGGACTAGCGGGGGGGAGACC. It codes for CSARDLGTSGGET. The full CDR3 sequence reads CSARDLGTSGGETQYF.

To note about this clone: The read finishes 3 residues shy of the CDR3 end, and the germline J gene is used to complete it. This chain links TRBV7-2 with TRBJ2-1; no reliable D call. Germline lookup yields CDR1 SGHTA and CDR2 FQGNSA. V lost 5 bases and J 8 bases, leaving 13 bases between the germline ends. The CDR3 totals 13 residues. CDR3 DNA (partial): TGTGCCAGCAGCCGAACTCTAGTACATGAG. Translation: CASSRTLVHE. The CDR3 in full is CASSRTLVHEQFF.

Ten or more counts support this clone. The sequenced fragment ends 3 residues before the CDR3 boundary, so the rest is inferred from the germline J gene. This chain uses TRBV20-1 with TRBJ2-7; 9 bases map to TRBD1. The V gene's germline CDR1 is DFQATT and CDR2 SNEGSKA (reference sequence). V lost 1 base to trimming and J lost 2 bases; unmatched junction nucleotides: 12. The CDR3 is 17 residues long. The CDR3 sequence is CSARVPPGQGYPYEQYF. Incomplete CDR3 DNA: TGCAGTGCTAGAGTTCCCCCGGGACAGGGATACCCCTACGAG.

Points on this clone: The missing CDR3 end, 3 residues past where the read stops, is filled in from the germline J gene. The chain recombines TRBV10-1 with TRBJ2-1, with no clear D. Germline values: CDR1 WNHNN, CDR2 SYGVQD (reference sequence). V gave up 0 bases and J gave up 2 bases, with 8 bases separating them. The CDR3 runs to 15 residues. The CDR3 loop is CASSESKLTYNEQFF. Partial CDR3 DNA: TGCGCCAGCAGTGAGTCGAAACTTACCTACAATGAG.

This clone has only a few counts. From the germline J gene comes the end of the CDR3, since the read stops 3 residues before it. The V gene is TRBV30, the J gene TRBJ1-2; D is possibly TRBD1 (6 bases). V shed 3 bases and J shed 6 bases, with 11 bases lying between them. The germline CDR1 and CDR2 sequences are GTSNPN and SVGIG (reference sequence). The CDR3 runs to 12 residues. CDR3 bases read: TGTGCCTGGAGCACCGGGACACATGGC. It yields the protein CAWSTGTHG. The full CDR3 reads CAWSTGTHGYTF.

A few counts support this clone. The read gets to within 3 residues of the CDR3 end, and the germline J gene fills in the rest. The rearrangement links TRBV11-2 to TRBJ2-7, with 8 bases fitting TRBD1. Germline CDR1 and CDR2: SGHAT and FQNNGV. CDR3 size: 14 residues. Trimming removed 5 bases from V and 4 bases from J; junction bases left unmatched: 7. The CDR3 loop is CASSVDRGRYEQYF. The sequenced CDR3 bases are TGTGCCAGCAGCGTCGACAGGGGCCGATACGAG.